The clone carrying this T cell receptor (beta chain) showed up many times. Its antigen is still unknown. This specimen comes from a study of T-cell reconstitution after alpha-beta-depleted transplantation in children. Study-level points and caveats: Surviving recipient T cells and thymic progenitors underlay high day-60 TCRbeta diversity in some patients. T cells produced anew were the main source of T-cell counts and diversity one year after transplant.

Preparation of the TCRbeta library involved a method that used unique molecular identifiers. A single record per CDR3 protein comes from TCRdb applying MiXCR to the PCR reads. The repertoire holds 250,000 to 300,000 distinct CDR3 sequences, with roughly 7.8% as singletons. The V gene lost 5 bases and the J gene lost 2 bases, with 6 bases spanning the gap. CDR3 length equals 13 residues. This sample comprised peripheral blood, obtained 360 days after TCRalphabeta/CD19-depleted stem cell transplant. The source of this sequence is a female patient aged 2-9 years who had a stem cell transplant for Fanconi anemia, so the T cells may come from the graft donor. The chain combines TRBV12-3 or TRBV12-4 with TRBJ2-2, with no clear D. The CDR3 DNA reads as TGTGCCAGCAGTGCGACTAACACCGGGGAGCTGTTTTTT. Translating it yields CASSATNTGELFF.